The clone carrying this T cell receptor beta chain was counted ten times or more. This sample was taken from a study of patients and donors after allogeneic stem cell transplantation. The CDR3 extends over 15 amino acids. V lost 2 bases and J 7 bases, leaving 12 bases between the germline ends. MiXCR, run by TCRdb on the RT-PCR reads, gives a single entry per CDR3 protein. The table shows roughly 940,000 distinct CDR3 sequences, with approximately 18% occurring only once. The receptor was derived from a human donor who was either an allogeneic HSCT recipient or a stem cell or donor lymphocyte infusion donor (not recorded which). It is not recorded whose cells these are; they may come from a transplant donor. Sequencing input: blood, either unsorted or a sorted T cell fraction (not recorded which). This rearrangement joins TRBV12-3 or TRBV12-4 to TRBJ1-6; D gene ambiguous. In nucleotides, the CDR3 is TGTGCCAGCAGTTTAAGAAGTCAGCTAAATTCACCCCTCCACTTT. Encoded protein: CASSLRSQLNSPLHF.